A selection of T cell receptor beta chains follows, all from one sample in a study of cytomegalovirus exposure and HLA in healthy donors. TCRdb's table, derived via immunoSEQ multiplex PCR, lists solely in-frame clones and lacks some. The sample comprises tens of thousands of clones, around 74% of which are singletons, and about 7.1% rests with the top ten. Sequencing was carried out using PBMCs. All receptors come from a woman aged 25 to 39 in good health and CMV-seropositive. Each CDR3 is given with its conserved first and last residue. Fields, in order: clone size, CDR3 length, J gene, V gene, D gene, CDR3 protein, CDR3 DNA. D genes are given only for firm matches. Only part of the rows carry a size: once, few, many, or a class if the clone is expanded.

>.|15|TRBJ2-2|TRBV18|.
CASSQLPTEPGELFF
TGTGCCAGCTCTCAATTACCGACAGAACCCGGGGAGCTGTTTTTT
>.|16|TRBJ2-4|TRBV7-9|.
CASSPGRGSGQNIQYF
TGTGCCAGCAGCCCAGGGCGGGGTAGCGGCCAAAACATTCAGTACTTC
>.|12|TRBJ2-5|TRBV10-2|.
CASIGSQETQYF
TGCGCCAGCATAGGTAGCCAGGAGACCCAGTACTTC
>.|13|TRBJ1-2|TRBV7-9|.
CASSLEGNYGYTF
TGTGCCAGCAGCTTGGAGGGGAACTATGGCTACACCTTC
>.|16|TRBJ1-4|TRBV27|.
CASSSRPDISGEKLFF
TGTGCCAGCAGTTCCCGACCGGACATCTCAGGGGAAAAACTGTTTTTT
>.|15|TRBJ2-1|TRBV4-3|.
CASSQGRQQYNEQFF
TGCGCCAGCAGCCAAGGGAGACAGCAATACAATGAGCAGTTCTTC
>few|15|TRBJ2-1|TRBV5-1|TRBD2
CASRRTSGSYNEQFF
TGCGCCAGCAGAAGAACTAGCGGGAGCTACAATGAGCAGTTCTTC
>.|14|TRBJ2-1|TRBV7-6|.
CASSLGTSYNEQFF
TGTGCCAGCAGCTTGGGGACAAGTTACAATGAGCAGTTCTTC
>.|14|TRBJ2-2|TRBV6-5|.
CASSRTESTGELFF
TGTGCCAGCAGCCGGACAGAGTCCACCGGGGAGCTGTTTTTT
>.|18|TRBJ2-1|TRBV25-1|TRBD2
CASSVGAGGRGSYNEQFF
TGTGCCAGCAGTGTGGGGGCGGGGGGGAGAGGCTCCTACAATGAGCAGTTCTTC
>.|15|TRBJ2-3|TRBV5-4|TRBD1
CASSYGQGRTDTQYF
TGTGCCAGCAGCTACGGACAGGGGAGGACAGATACGCAGTATTTT
>.|12|TRBJ1-2|TRBV29-1|.
CSVDRGNYGYTF
TGCAGCGTTGACAGGGGAAACTATGGCTACACCTTC
>once|16|TRBJ2-7|TRBV12-1|.
CASSFALAGGPSEQYF
TGTGCCAGCAGCTTTGCGCTGGCGGGAGGGCCGAGCGAGCAGTACTTC
>once|15|TRBJ2-5|TRBV9|TRBD2
CASSVVDSGRGEQYF
TGTGCCAGCAGCGTAGTGGATAGCGGGAGAGGTGAGCAGTACTTC
>.|14|TRBJ2-7|TRBV28|TRBD1
CASRSRGRLGEQYF
TGTGCCAGCCGGTCCAGGGGGCGCCTCGGCGAGCAGTACTTC
>.|15|TRBJ2-2|TRBV5-1|TRBD2
CASSLPSGNTGELFF
TGCGCCAGCAGCTTGCCTAGCGGGAACACCGGGGAGCTGTTTTTT
>.|16|TRBJ2-1|TRBV27|TRBD2
CASSLSAGGTYNEQFF
TGTGCCAGCAGTTTATCGGCGGGAGGCACCTACAATGAGCAGTTCTTC
>few|15|TRBJ2-7|TRBV19|TRBD1
CASSPGTGGSYEQYF
TGTGCCAGTAGTCCCGGGACAGGAGGTTCCTACGAGCAGTACTTC
>.|18|TRBJ2-2|TRBV5-6|TRBD1
CASRGEAGQARVTGELFF
TGTGCCAGCAGGGGAGAGGCGGGACAGGCCCGTGTCACCGGGGAGCTGTTTTTT
>few|14|TRBJ1-1|TRBV4-1|.
CASSQGRLNTEAFF
TGCGCCAGCAGCCAGGGCAGATTGAACACTGAAGCTTTCTTT
>.|18|TRBJ2-1|TRBV2|TRBD2
CASSEPPGLAGVLNEQFF
TGTGCCAGCAGTGAGCCCCCTGGACTAGCGGGAGTATTGAATGAGCAGTTCTTC
>.|16|TRBJ1-5|TRBV7-9|.
CASSLGRPGSNQPQHF
TGTGCCAGCAGCTTAGGGAGACCAGGGAGCAATCAGCCCCAGCATTTT
>.|18|TRBJ2-5|TRBV18|.
CASSPNAISGDDGETQYF
TGTGCCAGCTCACCCAATGCGATTTCGGGGGATGATGGGGAGACCCAGTACTTC
>.|15|TRBJ2-7|TRBV28|TRBD2
CASSLASGYTYEQYF
TGTGCCAGCAGTTTGGCTAGCGGGTACACCTACGAGCAGTACTTC
>.|13|TRBJ2-7|TRBV28|.
CASSSLGPYEQYF
TGTGCCAGTAGTTCGCTTGGCCCATACGAGCAGTACTTC
>.|16|TRBJ2-3|TRBV6-5|TRBD2
CASSYSTGGGGDTQYF
TGTGCCAGCAGTTACTCTACGGGCGGGGGGGGAGATACGCAGTATTTT
>.|19|TRBJ2-1|TRBV4-1|TRBD2
CASSQGRGSSGRGDNEQFF
TGCGCCAGCAGCCAAGGACGGGGAAGTAGCGGGAGGGGCGACAATGAGCAGTTCTTC
>.|14|TRBJ2-7|TRBV7-6|.
CASSRGSGVYEQYF
TGTGCCAGCAGCCGAGGTTCGGGAGTGTACGAGCAGTACTTC
>few|15|TRBJ2-7|TRBV5-5|TRBD1
CASSWGQGGTYEQYF
TGTGCCAGCAGCTGGGGACAGGGGGGTACCTACGAGCAGTACTTC
>.|14|TRBJ2-7|TRBV6-1|.
CASSEPGLGYEQYF
TGTGCCAGCAGTGAACCGGGATTGGGCTACGAGCAGTACTTC
>.|15|TRBJ1-2|TRBV28|TRBD1
CASSLGTDLYYGYTF
TGTGCCAGCAGTTTAGGGACAGATCTTTACTATGGCTACACCTTC
>.|16|TRBJ2-1|TRBV5-4|TRBD1
CASSSWGPGQGIEQFF
TGTGCCAGCAGCTCTTGGGGACCGGGACAGGGGATTGAGCAGTTCTTC
>.|13|TRBJ1-1|TRBV30|.
CAWSVSVHTEAFF
TGTGCCTGGAGTGTATCAGTGCACACTGAAGCTTTCTTT
>medium-sized|14|TRBJ1-1|TRBV7-2|.
CASTPGHTGTEAFF
TGTGCCAGCACCCCAGGACACACGGGCACTGAAGCTTTCTTT
>.|16|TRBJ2-3|TRBV29-1|TRBD1
CSAPAPGGGGTDTQYF
TGCAGCGCCCCCGCCCCAGGGGGCGGTGGCACAGATACGCAGTATTTT
>.|13|TRBJ2-1|TRBV5-4|TRBD1
CATTGGGYNEQFF
TGTGCCACCACAGGGGGCGGCTACAATGAGCAGTTCTTC
>.|13|TRBJ2-5|TRBV9|TRBD2
CASSEGLAETQYF
TGTGCCAGCAGCGAGGGACTAGCGGAGACCCAGTACTTC
>.|13|TRBJ1-1|TRBV27|TRBD1
CASRGTGLGEAFF
TGTGCCAGCAGAGGGACAGGGTTAGGGGAAGCTTTCTTT
>.|15|TRBJ1-5|TRBV18|.
CASSPRAGKNQPQHF
TGTGCCAGCTCACCACGAGCCGGGAAAAATCAGCCCCAGCATTTT
>.|16|TRBJ2-3|TRBV13|.
CASSLAGLVATDTQYF
TGTGCCAGCAGCTTAGCTGGACTCGTAGCCACAGATACGCAGTATTTT
>once|13|TRBJ2-5|TRBV7-8|.
CASSLLGGETQYF
TGTGCCAGCAGCTTATTGGGGGGAGAGACCCAGTACTTC
>.|12|TRBJ2-7|TRBV28|TRBD1
CASNGQAERANF
TGTGCCAGCAACGGACAGGCCGAAAGAGCGAACTTC